The clone carrying this TCR beta chain was seen many times. The investigators amplified TCR beta CDR3 regions from RNA transcripts. HTBI primers drove first-round RT-PCR of the TCR CDR3. A single record per CDR3 protein comes from TCRdb applying MiXCR to the multiplex PCR reads. This sample has around 480,000 distinct CDR3 sequences; around an eighth occur once, and the top ten carry less than 20%. This record belongs to a study of T cells in Graves' hyperthyroidism and ophthalmopathy. The clonotype was recovered from a woman aged 18-29 years with Graves' hyperthyroidism. Sequencing was done on a sample of blood.

CDR3 loop: CASTFSGGELFF. CDR3 sequence (DNA): TGTGCCAGCACCTTTAGCGGTGGGGAGCTGTTTTTT. The V gene is TRBV9, the J gene TRBJ2-2; perhaps TRBD2 as D (6 bases). Germline CDR1 reads SGDLS; CDR2 reads YYNGEE. The germline V and J ends were trimmed by 6 bases and 8 bases, with 11 bases remaining between them. This CDR3 spans 12 amino acids.